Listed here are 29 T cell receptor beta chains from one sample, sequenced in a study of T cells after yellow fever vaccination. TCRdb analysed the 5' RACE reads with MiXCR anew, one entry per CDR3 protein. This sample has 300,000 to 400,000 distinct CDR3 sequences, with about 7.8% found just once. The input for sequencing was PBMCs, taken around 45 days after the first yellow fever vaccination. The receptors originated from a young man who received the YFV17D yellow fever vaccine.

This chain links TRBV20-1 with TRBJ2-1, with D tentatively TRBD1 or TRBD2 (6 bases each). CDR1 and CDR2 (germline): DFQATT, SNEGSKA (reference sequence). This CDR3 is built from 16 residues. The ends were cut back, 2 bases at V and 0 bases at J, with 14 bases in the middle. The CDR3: CSARTFGGHSYNEQFF. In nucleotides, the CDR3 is TGCAGTGCTAGAACATTCGGGGGCCACTCCTACAATGAGCAGTTCTTC.

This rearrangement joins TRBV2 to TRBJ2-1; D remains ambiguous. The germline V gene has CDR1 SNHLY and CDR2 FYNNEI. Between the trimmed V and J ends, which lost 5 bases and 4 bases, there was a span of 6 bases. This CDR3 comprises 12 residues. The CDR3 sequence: CASSRLYNEQFF. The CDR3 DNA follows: TGTGCCAGCAGTCGGTTGTACAATGAGCAGTTCTTC.

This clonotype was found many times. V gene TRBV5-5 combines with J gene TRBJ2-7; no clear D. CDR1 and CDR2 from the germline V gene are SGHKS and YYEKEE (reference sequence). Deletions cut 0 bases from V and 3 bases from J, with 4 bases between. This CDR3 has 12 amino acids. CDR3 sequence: CASSLGNYEQYV. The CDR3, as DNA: TGTGCCAGCAGCTTGGGTAACTACGAGCAGTACGTC.

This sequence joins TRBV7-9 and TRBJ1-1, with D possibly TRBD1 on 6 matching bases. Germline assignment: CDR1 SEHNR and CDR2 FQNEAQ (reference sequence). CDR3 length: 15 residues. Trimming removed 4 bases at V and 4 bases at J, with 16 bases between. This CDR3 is CASSYGTGWGTEAFF. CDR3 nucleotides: TGTGCCAGCAGCTACGGCACAGGGTGGGGCACTGAAGCTTTCTTT.

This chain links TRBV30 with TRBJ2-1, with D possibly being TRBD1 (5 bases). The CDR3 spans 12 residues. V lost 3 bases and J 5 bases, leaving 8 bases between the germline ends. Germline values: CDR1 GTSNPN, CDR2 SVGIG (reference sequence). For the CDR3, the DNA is TGTGCCTGGAGGGACAAAAACAATGAGCAGTTCTTC. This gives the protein CAWRDKNNEQFF.

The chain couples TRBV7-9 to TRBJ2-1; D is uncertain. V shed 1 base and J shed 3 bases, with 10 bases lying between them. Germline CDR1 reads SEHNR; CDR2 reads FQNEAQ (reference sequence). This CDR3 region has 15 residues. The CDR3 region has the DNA TGTGCCAGCAGCTTAGTTTATAGCTACTACAATGAGCAGTTCTTC. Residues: CASSLVYSYYNEQFF. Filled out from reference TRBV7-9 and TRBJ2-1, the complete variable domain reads DTGVSQNPRHKITKRGQNVTFRCDPISEHNRLYWYRQTLGQGPEFLTYFQNEAQLEKSRLLSDRFSAERPKGSFSTLEIQRTEQGDSAMYLCASSLVYSYYNEQFFGPGTRLTVL.

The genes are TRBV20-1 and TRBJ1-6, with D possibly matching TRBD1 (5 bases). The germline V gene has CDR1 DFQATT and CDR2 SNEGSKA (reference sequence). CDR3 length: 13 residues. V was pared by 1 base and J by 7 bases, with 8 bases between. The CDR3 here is CSARGTINSPLHF. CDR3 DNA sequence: TGCAGTGCTAGAGGGACAATCAATTCACCCCTCCACTTT.

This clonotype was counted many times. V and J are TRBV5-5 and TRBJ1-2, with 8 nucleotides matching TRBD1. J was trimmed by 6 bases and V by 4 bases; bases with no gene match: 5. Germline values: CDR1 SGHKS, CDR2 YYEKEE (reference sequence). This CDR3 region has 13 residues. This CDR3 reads CASSLGQGDGYTF. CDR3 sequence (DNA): TGTGCCAGCAGCCTTGGACAGGGTGATGGCTACACCTTC.

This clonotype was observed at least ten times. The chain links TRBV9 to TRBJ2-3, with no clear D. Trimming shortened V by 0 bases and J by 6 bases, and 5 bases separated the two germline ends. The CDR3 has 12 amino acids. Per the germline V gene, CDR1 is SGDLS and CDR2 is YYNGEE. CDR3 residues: CASSVDGDTQYF. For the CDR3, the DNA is TGTGCCAGCAGCGTAGACGGTGATACGCAGTATTTT.

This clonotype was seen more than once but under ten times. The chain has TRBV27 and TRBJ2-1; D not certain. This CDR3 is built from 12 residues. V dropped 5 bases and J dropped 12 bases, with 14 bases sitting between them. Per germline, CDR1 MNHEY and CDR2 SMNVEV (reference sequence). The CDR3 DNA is TGTGCCAGCAGTCCCGGTTTGGTACGGCAGTTCTTC. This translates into CASSPGLVRQFF.

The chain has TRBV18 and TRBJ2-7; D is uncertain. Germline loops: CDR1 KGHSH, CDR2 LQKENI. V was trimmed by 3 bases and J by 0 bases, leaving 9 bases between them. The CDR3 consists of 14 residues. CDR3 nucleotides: TGTGCCAGCTCACCCACAAGGGCCTCCTACGAGCAGTACTTC. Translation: CASSPTRASYEQYF.

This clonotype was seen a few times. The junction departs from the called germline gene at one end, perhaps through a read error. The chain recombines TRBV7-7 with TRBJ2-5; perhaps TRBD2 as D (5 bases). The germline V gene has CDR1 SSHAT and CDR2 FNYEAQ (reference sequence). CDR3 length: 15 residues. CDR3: CASSSGVGKQETQYF. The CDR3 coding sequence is TGTGCTAGCAGCTCCGGGGTCGGGAAACAAGAGACCCAGTACTTC.

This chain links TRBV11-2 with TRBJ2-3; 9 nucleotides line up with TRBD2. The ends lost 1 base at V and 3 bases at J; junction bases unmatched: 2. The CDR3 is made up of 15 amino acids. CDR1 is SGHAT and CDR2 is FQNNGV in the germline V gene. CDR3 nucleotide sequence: TGTGCCAGCAGCTTAGGCGCGGGGGGGACAGATACGCAGTATTTT. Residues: CASSLGAGGTDTQYF.

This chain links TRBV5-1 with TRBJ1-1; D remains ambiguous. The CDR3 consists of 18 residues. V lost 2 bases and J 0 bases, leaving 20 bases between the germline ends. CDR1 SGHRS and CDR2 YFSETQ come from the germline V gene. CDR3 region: CASSLTISGSYMNTEAFF. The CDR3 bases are TGCGCCAGCAGCTTAACAATATCCGGGAGCTACATGAACACTGAAGCTTTCTTT.

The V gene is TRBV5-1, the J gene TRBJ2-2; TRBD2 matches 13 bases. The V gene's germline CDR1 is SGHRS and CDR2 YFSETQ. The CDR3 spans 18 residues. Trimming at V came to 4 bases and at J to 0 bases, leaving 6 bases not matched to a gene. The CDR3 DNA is TGCGCCAGCAGCCTGGAGGGACTAGCGGGACCGAACACCGGGGAGCTGTTTTTT. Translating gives CASSLEGLAGPNTGELFF.

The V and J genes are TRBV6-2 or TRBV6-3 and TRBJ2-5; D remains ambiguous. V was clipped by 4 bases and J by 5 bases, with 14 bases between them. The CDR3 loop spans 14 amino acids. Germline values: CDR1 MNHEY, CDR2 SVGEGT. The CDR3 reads CASSSGPGRETQYF. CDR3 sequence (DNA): TGTGCCAGCAGTTCAGGACCCGGCCGGGAGACCCAGTACTTC.

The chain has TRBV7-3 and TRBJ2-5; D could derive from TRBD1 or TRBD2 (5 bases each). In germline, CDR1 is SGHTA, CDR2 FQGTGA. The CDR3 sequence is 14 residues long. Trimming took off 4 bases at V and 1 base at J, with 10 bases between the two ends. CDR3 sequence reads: CASSSPGPQETQYF. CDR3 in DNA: TGTGCCAGCAGCTCTCCGGGACCCCAAGAGACCCAGTACTTC.

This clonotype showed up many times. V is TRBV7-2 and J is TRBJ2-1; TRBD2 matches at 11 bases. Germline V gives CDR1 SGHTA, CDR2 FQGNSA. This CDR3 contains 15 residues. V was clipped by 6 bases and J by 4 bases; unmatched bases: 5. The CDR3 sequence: CASRTGLADYNEQFF. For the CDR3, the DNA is TGTGCCAGCAGGACGGGACTAGCGGATTACAATGAGCAGTTCTTC.

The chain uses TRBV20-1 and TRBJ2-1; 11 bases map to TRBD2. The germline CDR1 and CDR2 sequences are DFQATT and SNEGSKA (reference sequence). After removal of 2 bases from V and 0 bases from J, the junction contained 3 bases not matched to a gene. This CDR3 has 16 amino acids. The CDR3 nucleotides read TGCAGTGCTAGACTAGCGGGGGGCAGCTCCTACAATGAGCAGTTCTTC. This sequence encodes CSARLAGGSSYNEQFF.

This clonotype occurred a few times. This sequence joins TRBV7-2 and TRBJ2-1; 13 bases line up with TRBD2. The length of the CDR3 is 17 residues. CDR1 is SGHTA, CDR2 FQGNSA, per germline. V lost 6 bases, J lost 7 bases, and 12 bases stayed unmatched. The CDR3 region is CASSYRTSGGPRNEQFF. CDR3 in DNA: TGTGCCAGCAGTTACCGGACTAGCGGGGGCCCACGGAATGAGCAGTTCTTC.

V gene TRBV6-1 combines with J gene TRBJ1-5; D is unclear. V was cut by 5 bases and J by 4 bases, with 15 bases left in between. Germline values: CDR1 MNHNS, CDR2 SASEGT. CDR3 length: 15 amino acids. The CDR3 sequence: CASSPFSTQNQPQHF. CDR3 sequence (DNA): TGTGCCAGCAGTCCATTTTCAACACAGAATCAGCCCCAGCATTTT.

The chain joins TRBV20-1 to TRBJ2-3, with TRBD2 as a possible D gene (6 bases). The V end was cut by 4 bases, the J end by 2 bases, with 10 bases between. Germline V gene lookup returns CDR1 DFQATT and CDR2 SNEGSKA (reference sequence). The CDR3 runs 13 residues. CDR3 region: CSATSGPTDTQYF. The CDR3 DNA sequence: TGCAGTGCTACCAGCGGGCCCACAGATACGCAGTATTTT.

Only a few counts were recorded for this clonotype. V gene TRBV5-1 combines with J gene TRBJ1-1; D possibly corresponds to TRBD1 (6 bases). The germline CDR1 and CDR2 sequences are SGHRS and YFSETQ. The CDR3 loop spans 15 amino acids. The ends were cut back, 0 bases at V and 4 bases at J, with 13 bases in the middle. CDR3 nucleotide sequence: TGCGCCAGCAGCTTGGCAGGGGACTTCGGCACTGAAGCTTTCTTT. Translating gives CASSLAGDFGTEAFF.

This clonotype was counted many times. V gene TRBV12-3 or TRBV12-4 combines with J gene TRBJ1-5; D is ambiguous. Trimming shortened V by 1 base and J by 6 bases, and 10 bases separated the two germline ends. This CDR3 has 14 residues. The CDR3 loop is CASSLVGNGQPQHF. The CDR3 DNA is TGTGCCAGCAGTTTAGTAGGGAATGGTCAGCCCCAGCATTTT.

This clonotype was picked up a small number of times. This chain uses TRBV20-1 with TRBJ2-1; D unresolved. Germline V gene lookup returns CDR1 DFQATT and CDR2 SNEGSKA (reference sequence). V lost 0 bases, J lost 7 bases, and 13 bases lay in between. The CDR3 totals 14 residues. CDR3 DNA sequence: TGCAGTGCTAGAGATAGGGTCTTAGGGAATGAGCAGTTCTTC. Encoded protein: CSARDRVLGNEQFF.

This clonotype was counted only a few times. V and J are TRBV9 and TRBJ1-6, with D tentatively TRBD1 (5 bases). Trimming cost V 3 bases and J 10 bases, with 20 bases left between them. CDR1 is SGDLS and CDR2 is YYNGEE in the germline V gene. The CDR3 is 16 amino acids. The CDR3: CASSAEGVGIGSPLHF. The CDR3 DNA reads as TGTGCCAGCAGCGCCGAAGGGGTAGGGATCGGGTCACCCCTCCACTTT.

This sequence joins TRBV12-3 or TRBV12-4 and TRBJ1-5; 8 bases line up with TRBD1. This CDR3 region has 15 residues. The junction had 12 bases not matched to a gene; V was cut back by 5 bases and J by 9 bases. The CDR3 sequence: CASSRGQGPVRPQHF. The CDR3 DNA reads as TGTGCCAGCAGTAGAGGACAGGGTCCTGTCCGGCCCCAGCATTTT.

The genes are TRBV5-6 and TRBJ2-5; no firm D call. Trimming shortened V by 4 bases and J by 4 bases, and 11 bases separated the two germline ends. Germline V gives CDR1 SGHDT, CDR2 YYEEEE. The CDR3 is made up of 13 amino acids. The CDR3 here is CASSTWFGETQYF. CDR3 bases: TGTGCCAGCAGCACGTGGTTCGGAGAGACCCAGTACTTC.

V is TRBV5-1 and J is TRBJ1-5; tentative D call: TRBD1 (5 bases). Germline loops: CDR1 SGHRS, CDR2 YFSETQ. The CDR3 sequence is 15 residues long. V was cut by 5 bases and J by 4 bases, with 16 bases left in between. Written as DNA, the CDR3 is TGCGCCAGCAGATATCAACCGGACAATAATCAGCCCCAGCATTTT. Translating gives CASRYQPDNNQPQHF.